This T cell receptor (beta chain) is from a study of cytotoxic CD8 clonotypes in ibrutinib-treated CLL. In the study overall: There were about 11 relapsed/refractory patients and about 14 treatment-naive patients, and under 18 were IGHV unmutated.

This CDR3 comprises 15 residues. From germline, CDR1 is SGHAT and CDR2 FQNNGV. The V gene end was trimmed by 5 bases and the J gene end by 8 bases; junction bases not matched to a gene: 11. The intended depth for sequencing was 1 in 200,000 to 1 in 1 million T cells. The protocol was immunoSEQ multiplex PCR, while the TCRdb copy is restricted to in-frame clones and leaves out a portion. The table lists about 49,000 clones, roughly 50% of them singletons. General study findings and limits: At the start, clonality exceeded age-matched healthy donors and followed circulating CD8+ T-cell counts. Public clonotypes were uncommon and contracted or stayed stable on treatment.

Regarding this clone: Its antigen is as yet unknown.

This specimen was PBMCs, taken after 12 months of ibrutinib treatment. The TCR comes from a human donor with chronic lymphocytic leukemia. The V and J genes are TRBV11-2 and TRBJ2-1, with 8 nucleotides matching TRBD2. DNA for the CDR3: TGTGCCAGCAGCCGGGAGGGGCGGGAAGGGGATGAGCAGTTCTTC. Translated, it gives CASSREGREGDEQFF.